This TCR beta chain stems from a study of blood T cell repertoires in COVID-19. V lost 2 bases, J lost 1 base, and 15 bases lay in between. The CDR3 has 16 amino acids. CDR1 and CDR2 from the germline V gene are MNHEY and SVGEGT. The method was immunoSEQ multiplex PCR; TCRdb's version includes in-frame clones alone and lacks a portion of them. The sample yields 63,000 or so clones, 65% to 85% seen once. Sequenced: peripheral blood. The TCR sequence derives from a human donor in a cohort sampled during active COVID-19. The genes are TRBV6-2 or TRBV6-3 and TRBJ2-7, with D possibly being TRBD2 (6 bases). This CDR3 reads CASSYRGTVVSYEQYF. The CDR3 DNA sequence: TGTGCCAGCAGTTACCGCGGGACCGTAGTATCCTACGAGCAGTACTTC.